This T cell receptor (beta chain) was sequenced for a study of Ad26.COV2.S vaccination and SARS-CoV-2 variants. Whole-study context: Each vaccinee took Ad26.COV2.S intramuscularly, once or twice 56 days apart.

Treatment described: 15 to 20 received Ad26.COV2.S at low or high dose, single or two shots; 5 received placebo; per-sample allocation not given. Collection of the samples took place on day 63 after the first injection of vaccine or placebo. The individual, an adult aged 18-55 years, was a donor in Boston. The table came from immunoSEQ multiplex PCR; TCRdb's copy has only in-frame clones and leaves some out. The sample yields about 320,000 clones, approximately 87% seen once. This TCR was recovered from a person between 18 and 59 years old who received the Ad26.COV2.S COVID-19 vaccine or a placebo. Sequenced material: peripheral blood, taken in a trial of Ad26.COV2.S vaccine versus placebo.

CDR3 amino acids: CASSYGPLYGYTF. In nucleotides, the CDR3 is TGTGCCAGCAGTTACGGTCCGCTTTATGGCTACACCTTC. V gene TRBV6-2 or TRBV6-3 combines with J gene TRBJ1-2, with no clear D. Per germline, CDR1 MNHEY and CDR2 SVGEGT. This CDR3 has 13 amino acids. The germline V and J ends were trimmed by 2 bases and 5 bases, with 9 bases remaining between them.